These 20 T cell receptor beta chains were sequenced from one sample in a study of radiotherapy plus CTLA-4 blockade in lung cancer. The protocol was immunoSEQ multiplex PCR, while the TCRdb copy is restricted to in-frame clones and leaves out a portion. Of 80,000 or so clones listed, more than 60% are singletons. Sequenced material: peripheral blood, taken from a patient treated with radiotherapy plus ipilimumab. The receptors here all came from a human donor with non-small cell lung cancer who had a partial response to radiotherapy plus ipilimumab. Some clones in this sample may be carry-over from other donors' samples.

CDR3 sequence (DNA): TGTGCCAGCAGCTTGGACAGGAACTACGAGCAGTACTTC. Amino acid sequence: CASSLDRNYEQYF. J is TRBJ2-7 and V is TRBV5-4; TRBD1 might be the D (5 bases). The CDR3 covers 13 residues. V shed 0 bases and J shed 3 bases, with 7 bases lying between them. Germline CDR1 and CDR2: SGHNT and YYREEE (reference sequence).

The J gene is TRBJ2-5, the V gene TRBV7-8, with no clear D. This CDR3 region has 14 residues. Germline CDR1 reads SGHVS; CDR2 reads FQNEAQ. Deletions cut 0 bases from V and 5 bases from J, with 10 bases between. The CDR3 coding sequence is TGTGCCAGCAGCTTAGCCCTAGTCGGGGAGACCCAGTACTTC. It encodes CASSLALVGETQYF.

This clone has a handful of counts. The genes are TRBV19 and TRBJ1-1, with a possible D match to TRBD1 (6 bases). Between the trimmed V and J ends, which lost 3 bases and 1 base, there was a span of 12 bases. The CDR3 length is 15 residues. Germline V lookup: CDR1 LNHDA, CDR2 SQIVND (reference sequence). Here the CDR3 reads CASSIPGVKNTEAFF. The CDR3 region has the DNA TGTGCCAGTAGTATCCCAGGGGTGAAGAACACTGAAGCTTTCTTT.

The chain links TRBV5-4 to TRBJ2-7, with TRBD1 matching 9 bases. CDR1 is SGHNT, CDR2 YYREEE, per germline (reference sequence). Trimming took 4 bases from V and 1 from J; bases not matched to a gene: 3. This CDR3 contains 14 residues. This chain's CDR3 is CASSTGTGSYEQYF. The CDR3 bases are TGTGCCAGCAGCACCGGGACAGGGTCCTACGAGCAGTACTTC.

This clone was picked up a small number of times. This chain uses TRBV10-2 with TRBJ1-2; D unresolved. The ends were cut back, 1 base at V and 4 bases at J, with 7 bases in the middle. The CDR3 is 13 amino acids. The V gene's germline CDR1 is WSHSY and CDR2 SAAADI. Here the CDR3 reads CASSEWSAYGYTF. Written as DNA, the CDR3 is TGCGCCAGCAGTGAGTGGAGCGCCTATGGCTACACCTTC.

This clone showed up just a few times. The chain joins TRBV11-2 to TRBJ2-7; D not certain. The CDR3 is made up of 15 amino acids. Deletions cut 5 bases from V and 2 bases from J, with 16 bases between. In germline, CDR1 is SGHAT, CDR2 FQNNGV. CDR3 nucleotide sequence: TGTGCCAGCAGCCCTCTAGACCGATCTCCCTACGAGCAGTACTTC. Residues: CASSPLDRSPYEQYF. The full variable domain, in which reference TRBV11-2 and TRBJ2-7 provide the parts outside the CDR3, is EAGVAQSPRYKIIEKRQSVAFWCNPISGHATLYWYQQILGQGPKLLIQFQNNGVVDDSQLPKDRFSAERLKGVDSTLKIQPAKLEDSAVYLCASSPLDRSPYEQYFGPGTRLTVT.

This clone was seen only a few times. The chain couples TRBV18 to TRBJ2-7; 7 positions agree with TRBD2. The CDR3 length is 14 residues. Germline CDR1 and CDR2: KGHSH and LQKENI. V gave up 6 bases and J gave up 9 bases; unmatched junction bases: 14. The CDR3 DNA reads as TGTGCCAGCTCCCTCCGCGGGGGTAATACGAGGCAGTACTTC. The encoded protein is CASSLRGGNTRQYF.

V and J are TRBV11-1 and TRBJ1-6, with TRBD1 as a possible D gene (5 bases). The CDR3 extends over 16 amino acids. Germline V gene data show CDR1 as SGHAT and CDR2 as FQDESV (reference sequence). V shed 3 bases and J shed 6 bases, with 15 bases lying between them. The CDR3 loop reads CASSLFRSGRNSPLHF. The CDR3 DNA reads TGTGCCAGCAGCTTGTTTCGTTCAGGGCGTAATTCACCCCTCCACTTT. Together with reference TRBV11-1 and TRBJ1-6, the CDR3 gives the full variable domain: EAEVAQSPRYKITEKSQAVAFWCDPISGHATLYWYRQILGQGPELLVQFQDESVVDDSQLPKDRFSAERLKGVDSTLKIQPAELGDSAMYLCASSLFRSGRNSPLHFGNGTRLTVT.

The J gene is TRBJ2-1, the V gene TRBV7-6, with D possibly matching TRBD2 (6 bases). The CDR3 is 16 residues long. V shed 2 bases and J shed 0 bases, with 11 bases lying between them. Germline V gives CDR1 SGHVS, CDR2 FNYEAQ. DNA of the CDR3: TGTGCCAGCAGCTTATCAAGCGGGTCCTCCTACAATGAGCAGTTCTTC. This codes for CASSLSSGSSYNEQFF.

The rearrangement uses TRBV15 and TRBJ2-5; D call uncertain. Germline CDR1 and CDR2: LNHNV and YYDKDF (reference sequence). This CDR3 contains 15 residues. With 0 bases removed from V and 4 bases from J, the gap between germline ends came to 12 bases. CDR3 protein: CATSRDRSRGETQYF. Here the CDR3 DNA reads TGTGCCACCAGCAGAGATCGGAGCAGAGGAGAGACCCAGTACTTC.

The chain is built from TRBV27 and TRBJ1-2; 7 bases are a match to TRBD1. The CDR3 extends over 15 amino acids. Trimming cost V 5 bases and J 2 bases; bases outside gene matches: 8. Germline V CDR1 and CDR2: MNHEY, SMNVEV (reference sequence). This chain's CDR3 is CASSPLDRLNYGYTF. The CDR3 nucleotides read TGTGCCAGCAGTCCCTTGGACAGGTTAAACTATGGCTACACCTTC.

The V call is TRBV11-3, the J call TRBJ2-3, with 7 bases that match TRBD1. The J segment lost 3 bases and the V segment lost 1 base, leaving 7 bases of the junction unmatched. Germline V gene data show CDR1 as SGHNT and CDR2 as YENEEA. The CDR3 consists of 16 residues. The DNA for the CDR3 is TGTGCCAGCAGCTTAGGTCGTAACAGGGGAACAGATACGCAGTATTTT. Translated, it gives CASSLGRNRGTDTQYF. Full variable domain (remainder filled in from reference TRBV11-3 and TRBJ2-3): EAGVVQSPRYKIIEKKQPVAFWCNPISGHNTLYWYLQNLGQGPELLIRYENEEAVDDSQLPKDRFSAERLKGVDSTLKIQPAELGDSAVYLCASSLGRNRGTDTQYFGPGTRLTVL.

J is TRBJ2-7 and V is TRBV9; D gene ambiguous. There are 14 residues in the CDR3. The V and J ends lost 1 base and 2 bases respectively, with 10 bases between them. The germline CDR1 and CDR2 sequences are SGDLS and YYNGEE. The CDR3 DNA reads as TGTGCCAGCAGCGTACGGTTCGAGACCTACGAGCAGTACTTC. Translation: CASSVRFETYEQYF.

The chain joins TRBV9 to TRBJ2-1; 11 nucleotides agree with TRBD2. Germline CDR1 and CDR2: SGDLS and YYNGEE. CDR3 length: 15 residues. J was trimmed by 4 bases and V by 4 bases; bases with no gene match: 4. The CDR3 bases are TGTGCCAGCAGCCCCGGGACTAGCGGTTACAATGAGCAGTTCTTC. Translating it yields CASSPGTSGYNEQFF.

Turning to this clone: Sequence at one end of the junction differs from germline and may be a read error. Distinct nucleotide sequences in the sample also encode this CDR3. The chain couples TRBV19 to TRBJ2-6; TRBD1 might be the D (5 bases). Germline values: CDR1 LNHDA, CDR2 SQIVND (reference sequence). CDR3 length equals 14 residues. This CDR3 is CASSITSGANVLTF. CDR3 DNA: TGTGCCAGTAGTATAACATCTGGGGCCAATGTCCTGACTTTC.

The chain uses TRBV18 and TRBJ2-3; 13 positions match TRBD2. Trimming cost V 3 bases and J 5 bases; bases outside gene matches: 5. The CDR3 covers 16 residues. CDR1 and CDR2 from the germline V gene are KGHSH and LQKENI. The CDR3 here is CASSPRTSGGGDTQYF. CDR3 nucleotides: TGTGCCAGCTCACCTCGGACTAGCGGGGGCGGAGATACGCAGTATTTT.

The V call is TRBV5-1, the J call TRBJ1-2, with D hard to call. Trimming removed 0 bases from V and 6 bases from J, with 18 bases in between. CDR1 SGHRS and CDR2 YFSETQ come from the germline V gene. The CDR3 length is 16 residues. The CDR3 DNA follows: TGCGCCAGCAGCTTGGGGGCGCCTCGTGAGAGGGATGGCTACACCTTC. This translates into CASSLGAPRERDGYTF.

This chain uses TRBV29-1 with TRBJ2-1; 7 nucleotides line up with TRBD1. This CDR3 contains 12 residues. Germline values: CDR1 SQVTM, CDR2 ANQGSEA. V shed 1 base, J shed 8 bases, and the junction held 2 bases outside the gene matches. The CDR3 protein is CSVEGQGDEQFF. CDR3 in DNA: TGCAGCGTTGAAGGACAGGGTGATGAGCAGTTCTTC.

The chain is built from TRBV5-1 and TRBJ2-5, with TRBD2 matching over 11 bases. The J call may be faulty, since TRBJ2-7 better matches the DNA end. The CDR3 consists of 16 residues. The germline CDR1 and CDR2 sequences are SGHRS and YFSETQ. The CDR3 sequence is CASSLGVSGGGYEQYF. The CDR3 nucleotides read TGCGCCAGCAGCTTGGGGGTTAGCGGGGGGGGTTACGAGCAGTACTTC.

In its sample, this clone was seen a few times. The chain is built from TRBV2 and TRBJ2-7, with 10 bases fitting TRBD1. The V gene end was trimmed by 7 bases and the J gene end by 1 base; junction bases not matched to a gene: 7. This CDR3 spans 15 amino acids. Germline-derived CDR1 and CDR2 are SNHLY and FYNNEI. CDR3 in DNA: TGTGCCAGCAAGGCCTCGGGACAGGGGTCCTACGAGCAGTACTTC. Translated: CASKASGQGSYEQYF.